This paragraph covers one T cell receptor (beta chain) sequence. The antigen is unknown. This entry is derived from a study of T cell responses to AZD1222 COVID-19 vaccine. Study-wide results and caveats: Increased Spike-specific TCR breadth and depth were observed after two AZD1222 doses. Researchers report vaccine-associated CD4 TCRs spanning spike, with dominance at 160-218 and 743-854. Baseline testing showed seropositivity in only six or seven AZD1222 recipients.

Trimming left V 10 bases short and J 1 base short, with 14 bases between. Germline CDR1 and CDR2: MNHEY and SVGAGI. The CDR3 has 13 amino acids. Method: immunoSEQ multiplex PCR; TCRdb's copy keeps in-frame clones and lacks some. Seen here are more than 95,000 clones, 89% observed once, and the top ten hold roughly two fifths. This chain links TRBV6-5 with TRBJ2-7; perhaps TRBD2 as D (5 bases). The sequence was obtained from an adult who received the AZD1222 COVID-19 vaccine. Sequencing was performed on peripheral blood, taken 28 days after the second AZD1222 dose. In DNA, the CDR3 is TGTGCCACGAGATACAGCGGATCCTACGAGCAGTACTTC. This sequence encodes CATRYSGSYEQYF.